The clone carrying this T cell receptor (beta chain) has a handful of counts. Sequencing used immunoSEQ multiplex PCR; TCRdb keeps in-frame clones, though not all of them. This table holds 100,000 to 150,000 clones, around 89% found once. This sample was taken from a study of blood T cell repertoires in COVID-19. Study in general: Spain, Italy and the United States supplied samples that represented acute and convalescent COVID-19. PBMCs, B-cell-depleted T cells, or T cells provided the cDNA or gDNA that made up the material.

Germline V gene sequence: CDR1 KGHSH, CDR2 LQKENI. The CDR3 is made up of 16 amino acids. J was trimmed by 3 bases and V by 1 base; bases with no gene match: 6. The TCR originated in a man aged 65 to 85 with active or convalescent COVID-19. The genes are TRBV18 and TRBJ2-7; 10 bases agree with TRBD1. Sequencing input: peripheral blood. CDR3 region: CASSPLGQGGNYEQYF. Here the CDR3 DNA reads TGTGCCAGCTCACCACTCGGACAGGGGGGGAACTACGAGCAGTACTTC.